This TCR beta chain was profiled in a study of blood T cell repertoires in COVID-19. Study-level information: The origin of the acute and convalescent COVID-19 samples was the United States, Italy and Spain.

Trimming cost V 2 bases and J 0 bases, with 10 bases left between them. This CDR3 has 16 residues. CDR1 KGHSH and CDR2 LQKENI come from the germline V gene. Per the study methods: How many nucleated cells were present was estimated from reference gene primer amplification. Sequencing was performed with immunoSEQ multiplex PCR; in TCRdb, only in-frame clones are kept and a portion is missing. That table furnishes V, J and clone size, whereas the DNA furnished D and trimming. The data contain approximately 100,000 clones, 70% to 90% of them seen just once; the ten biggest clones take up about 9.9%. Material: peripheral blood. The TCR comes from a woman aged 25-40 years with acute or convalescent COVID-19. The chain combines TRBV18 with TRBJ1-4; D is perhaps TRBD1 (5 bases). CDR3 protein: CASSPWEGTTNEKLFF. CDR3 bases: TGTGCCAGCTCACCATGGGAGGGGACAACTAATGAAAAACTGTTTTTT.